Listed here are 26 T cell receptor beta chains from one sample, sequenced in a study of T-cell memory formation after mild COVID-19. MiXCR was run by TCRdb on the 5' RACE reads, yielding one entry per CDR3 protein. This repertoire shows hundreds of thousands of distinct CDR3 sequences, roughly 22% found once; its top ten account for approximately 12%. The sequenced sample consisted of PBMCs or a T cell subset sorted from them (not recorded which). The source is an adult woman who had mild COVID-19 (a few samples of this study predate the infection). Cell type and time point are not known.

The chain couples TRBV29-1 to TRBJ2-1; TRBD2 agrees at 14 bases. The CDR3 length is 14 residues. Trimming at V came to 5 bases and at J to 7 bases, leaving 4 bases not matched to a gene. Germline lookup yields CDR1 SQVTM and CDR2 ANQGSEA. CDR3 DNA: TGCAGCGTTAACGGACTAGCGGGGGGTAATGAGCAGTTCTTC. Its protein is CSVNGLAGGNEQFF.

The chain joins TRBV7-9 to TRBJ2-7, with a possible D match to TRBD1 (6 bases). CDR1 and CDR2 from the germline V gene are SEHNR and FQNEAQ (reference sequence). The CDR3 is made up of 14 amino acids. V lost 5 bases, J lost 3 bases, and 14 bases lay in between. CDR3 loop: CASSPLGAGYEQYF. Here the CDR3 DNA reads TGTGCCAGCAGCCCCCTGGGGGCGGGCTACGAGCAGTACTTC.

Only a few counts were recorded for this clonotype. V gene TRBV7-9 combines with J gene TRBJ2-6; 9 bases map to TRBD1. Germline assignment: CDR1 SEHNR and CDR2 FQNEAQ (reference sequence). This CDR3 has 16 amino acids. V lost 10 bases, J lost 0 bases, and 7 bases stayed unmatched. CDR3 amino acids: CANSQGARSGANVLTF. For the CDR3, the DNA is TGTGCCAACTCACAGGGGGCTCGCTCTGGGGCCAACGTCCTGACTTTC.

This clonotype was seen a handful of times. The CDR3 DNA reads as TGTGCCAGCAGCTTAGCCCAGGCCACTGAAGCTTTCTTT. It specifies CASSLAQATEAFF. The chain links TRBV7-2 to TRBJ1-1; D ambiguous. Trimming cost V 0 bases and J 4 bases, with 6 bases left between them. The CDR3 contains 13 residues. Germline values: CDR1 SGHTA, CDR2 FQGNSA.

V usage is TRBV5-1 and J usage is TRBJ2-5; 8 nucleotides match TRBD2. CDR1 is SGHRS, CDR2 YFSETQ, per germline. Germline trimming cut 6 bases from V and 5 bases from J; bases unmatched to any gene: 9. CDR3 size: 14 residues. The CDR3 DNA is TGCGCCAGCACCTCCGGGGGGGCTGAGGAGACCCAGTACTTC. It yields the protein CASTSGGAEETQYF.

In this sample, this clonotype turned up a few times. This CDR3 is CASNQGLV. CDR3 DNA: TGTGCCAGCAACCAGGGGTTAGTC. J is TRBJ2-7 and V is TRBV5-8, with D tentatively TRBD1 (6 bases). Germline values: CDR1 SGHTS, CDR2 YDEGEE. This CDR3 is 8 amino acids long.

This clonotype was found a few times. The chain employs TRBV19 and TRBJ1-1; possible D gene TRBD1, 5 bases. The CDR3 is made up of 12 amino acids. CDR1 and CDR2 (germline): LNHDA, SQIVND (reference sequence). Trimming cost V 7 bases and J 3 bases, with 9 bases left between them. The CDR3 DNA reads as TGTGCCAGTAAAGCGGGGGACACTGAAGCTTTCTTT. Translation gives CASKAGDTEAFF. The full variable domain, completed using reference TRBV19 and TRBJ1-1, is DGGITQSPKYLFRKEGQNVTLSCEQNLNHDAMYWYRQDPGQGLRLIYYSQIVNDFQKGDIAEGYSVSREKKESFPLTVTSAQKNPTAFYLCASKAGDTEAFFGQGTRLTVV.

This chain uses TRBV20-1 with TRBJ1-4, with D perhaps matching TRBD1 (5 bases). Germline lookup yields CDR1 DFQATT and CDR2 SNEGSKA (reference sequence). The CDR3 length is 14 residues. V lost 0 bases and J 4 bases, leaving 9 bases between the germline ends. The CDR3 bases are TGCAGTGCTAGAGAGGGGACTTATAATGAAAAACTGTTTTTT. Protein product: CSAREGTYNEKLFF.

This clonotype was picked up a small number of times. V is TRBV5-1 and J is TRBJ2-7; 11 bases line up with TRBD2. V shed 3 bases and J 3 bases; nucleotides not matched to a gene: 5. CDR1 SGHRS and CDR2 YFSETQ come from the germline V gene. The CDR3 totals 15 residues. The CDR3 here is CASSSGTSGLYEQYF. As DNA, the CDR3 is TGCGCCAGCAGCTCCGGGACTAGCGGACTCTACGAGCAGTACTTC.

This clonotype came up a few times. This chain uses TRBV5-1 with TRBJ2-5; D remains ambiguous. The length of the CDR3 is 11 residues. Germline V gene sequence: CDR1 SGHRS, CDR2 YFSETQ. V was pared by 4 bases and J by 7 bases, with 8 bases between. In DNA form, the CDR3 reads TGCGCCAGCAGCCAGGATGGGACCCAGTACTTC. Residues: CASSQDGTQYF. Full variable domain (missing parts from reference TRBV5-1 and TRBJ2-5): KAGVTQTPRYLIKTRGQQVTLSCSPISGHRSVSWYQQTPGQGLQFLFEYFSETQRNKGNFPGRFSGRQFSNSRSEMNVSTLELGDSALYLCASSQDGTQYFGPGTRLLVL.

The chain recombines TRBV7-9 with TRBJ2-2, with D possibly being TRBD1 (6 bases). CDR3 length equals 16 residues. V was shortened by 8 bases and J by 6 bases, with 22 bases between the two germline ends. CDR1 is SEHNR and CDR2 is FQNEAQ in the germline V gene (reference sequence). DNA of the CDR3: TGTGCCAGCCATTTTTTTGCCGCAGGGGTAGCCGGGGAGCTGTTTTTT. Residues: CASHFFAAGVAGELFF.

CDR3 bases: TGCAGTGCTAGAGATTGGGCACACCTCCAAGAGACCCAGTACTTC. Translation: CSARDWAHLQETQYF. The rearrangement links TRBV20-1 to TRBJ2-5, with unresolved D. Trimming pared 0 bases from V and 1 base from J, leaving 12 bases between. CDR1 is DFQATT, CDR2 SNEGSKA, per germline (reference sequence). The CDR3 runs to 15 residues.

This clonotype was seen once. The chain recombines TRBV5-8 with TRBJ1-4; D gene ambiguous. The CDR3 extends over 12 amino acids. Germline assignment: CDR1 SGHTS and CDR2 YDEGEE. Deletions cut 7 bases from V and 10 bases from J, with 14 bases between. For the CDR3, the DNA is TGTGCCAGCGAAGGCCCAGCCCGAAAACTGTTTTTT. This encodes CASEGPARKLFF.

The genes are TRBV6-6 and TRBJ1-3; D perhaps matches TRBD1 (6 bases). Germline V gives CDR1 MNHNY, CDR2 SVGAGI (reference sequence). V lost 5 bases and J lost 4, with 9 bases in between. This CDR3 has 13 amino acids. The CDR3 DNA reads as TGTGCCAGCAGTGAAGACAGGGGAAACACCATATATTTT. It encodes CASSEDRGNTIYF.

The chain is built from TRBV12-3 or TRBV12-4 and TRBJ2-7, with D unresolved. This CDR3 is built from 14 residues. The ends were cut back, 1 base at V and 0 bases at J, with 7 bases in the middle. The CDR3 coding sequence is TGTGCCAGCAGTTTAGGGGGAAACTCCTACGAGCAGTACTTC. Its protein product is CASSLGGNSYEQYF.

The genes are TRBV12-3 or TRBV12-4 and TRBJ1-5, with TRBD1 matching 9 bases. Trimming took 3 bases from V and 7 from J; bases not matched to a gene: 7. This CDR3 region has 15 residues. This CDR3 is CASSLAGQGSQPQHF. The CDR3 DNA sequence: TGTGCCAGCAGTTTGGCAGGACAGGGGTCCCAGCCCCAGCATTTT.

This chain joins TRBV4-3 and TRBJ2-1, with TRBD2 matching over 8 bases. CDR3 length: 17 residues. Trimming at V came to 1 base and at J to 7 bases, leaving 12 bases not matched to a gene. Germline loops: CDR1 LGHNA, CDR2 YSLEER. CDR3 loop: CASSQGVRGGLRNEQFF. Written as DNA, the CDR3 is TGCGCCAGCAGCCAAGGAGTCCGGGGGGGGTTGAGGAATGAGCAGTTCTTC.

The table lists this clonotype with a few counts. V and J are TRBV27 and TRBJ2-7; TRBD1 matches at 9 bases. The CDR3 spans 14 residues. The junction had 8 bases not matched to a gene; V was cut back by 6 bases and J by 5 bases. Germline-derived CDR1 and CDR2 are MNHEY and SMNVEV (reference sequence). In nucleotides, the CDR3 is TGTGCCAGCAGGTCCGACAGGGGGTGGAACGAGCAGTACTTC. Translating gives CASRSDRGWNEQYF.

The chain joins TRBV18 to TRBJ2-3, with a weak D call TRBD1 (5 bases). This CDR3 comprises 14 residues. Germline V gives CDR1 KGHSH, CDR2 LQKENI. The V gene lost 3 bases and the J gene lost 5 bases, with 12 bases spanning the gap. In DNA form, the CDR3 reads TGTGCCAGCTCACCTCCAGGGTTCGGAGATACGCAGTATTTT. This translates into CASSPPGFGDTQYF.

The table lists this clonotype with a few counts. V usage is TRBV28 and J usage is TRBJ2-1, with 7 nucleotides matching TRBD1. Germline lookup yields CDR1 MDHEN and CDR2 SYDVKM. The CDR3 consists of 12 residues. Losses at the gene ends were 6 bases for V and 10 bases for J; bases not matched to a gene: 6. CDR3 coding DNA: TGTGCCAGCAGCCAGGGGGTCCGGGAGCAGTTCTTC. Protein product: CASSQGVREQFF. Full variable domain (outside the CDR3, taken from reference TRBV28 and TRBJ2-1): DVKVTQSSRYLVKRTGEKVFLECVQDMDHENMFWYRQDPGLGLRLIYFSYDVKMKEKGDIPEGYSVSREKKERFSLILESASTNQTSMYLCASSQGVREQFFGPGTRLTVL.

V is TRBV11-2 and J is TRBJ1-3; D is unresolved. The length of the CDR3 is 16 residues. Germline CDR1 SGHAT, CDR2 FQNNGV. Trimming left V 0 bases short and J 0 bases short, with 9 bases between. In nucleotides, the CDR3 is TGTGCCAGCAGCTTAGACAGCTACCTCTCTGGAAACACCATATATTTT. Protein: CASSLDSYLSGNTIYF.

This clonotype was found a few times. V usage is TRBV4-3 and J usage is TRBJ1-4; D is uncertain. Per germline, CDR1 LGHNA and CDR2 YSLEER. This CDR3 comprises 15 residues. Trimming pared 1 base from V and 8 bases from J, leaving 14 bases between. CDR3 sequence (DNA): TGCGCCAGCAGCCAAGGGAGGATCAGAGTGGAAAAACTGTTTTTT. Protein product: CASSQGRIRVEKLFF.

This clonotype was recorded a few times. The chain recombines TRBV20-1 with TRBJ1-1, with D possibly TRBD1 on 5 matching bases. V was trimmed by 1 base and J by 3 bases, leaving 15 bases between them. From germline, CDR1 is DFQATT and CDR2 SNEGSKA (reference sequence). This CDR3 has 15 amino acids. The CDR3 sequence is CSARASEGGDTEAFF. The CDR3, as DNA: TGCAGTGCTAGAGCCTCGGAGGGAGGGGACACTGAAGCTTTCTTT.

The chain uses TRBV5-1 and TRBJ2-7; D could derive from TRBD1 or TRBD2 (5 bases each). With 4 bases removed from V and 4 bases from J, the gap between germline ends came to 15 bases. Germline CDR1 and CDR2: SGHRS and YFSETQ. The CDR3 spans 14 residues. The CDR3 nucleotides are TGCGCCAGCAGCCTGGGGGAAACTGAGTACGAGCAGTACTTC. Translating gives CASSLGETEYEQYF. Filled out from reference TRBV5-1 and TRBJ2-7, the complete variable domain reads KAGVTQTPRYLIKTRGQQVTLSCSPISGHRSVSWYQQTPGQGLQFLFEYFSETQRNKGNFPGRFSGRQFSNSRSEMNVSTLELGDSALYLCASSLGETEYEQYFGPGTRLTVT.

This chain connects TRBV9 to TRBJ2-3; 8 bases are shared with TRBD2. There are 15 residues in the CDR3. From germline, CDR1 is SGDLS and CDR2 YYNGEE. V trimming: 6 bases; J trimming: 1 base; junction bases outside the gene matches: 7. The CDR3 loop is CASNLGGVGTDTQYF. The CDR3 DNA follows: TGTGCCAGCAACCTCGGGGGGGTTGGCACAGATACGCAGTATTTT.

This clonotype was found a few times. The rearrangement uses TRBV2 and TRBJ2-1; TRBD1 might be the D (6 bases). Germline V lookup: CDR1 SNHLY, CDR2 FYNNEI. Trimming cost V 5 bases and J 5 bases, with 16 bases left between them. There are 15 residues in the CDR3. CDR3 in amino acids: CASSTQGHPNNEQFF. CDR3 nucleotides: TGTGCCAGCAGTACACAGGGACATCCTAACAATGAGCAGTTCTTC.